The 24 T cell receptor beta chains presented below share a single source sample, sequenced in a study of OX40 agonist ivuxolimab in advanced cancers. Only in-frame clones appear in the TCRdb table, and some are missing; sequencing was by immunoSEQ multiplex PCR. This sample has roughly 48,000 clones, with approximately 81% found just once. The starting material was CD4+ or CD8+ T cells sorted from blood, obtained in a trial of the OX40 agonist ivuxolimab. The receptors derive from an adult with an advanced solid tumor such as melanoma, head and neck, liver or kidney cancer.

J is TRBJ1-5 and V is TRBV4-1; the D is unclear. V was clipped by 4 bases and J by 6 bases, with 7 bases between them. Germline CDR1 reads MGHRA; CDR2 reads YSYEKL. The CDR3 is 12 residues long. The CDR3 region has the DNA TGCGCCAGCAGCCCCTGGGGTCAGCCCCAGCATTTT. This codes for CASSPWGQPQHF.

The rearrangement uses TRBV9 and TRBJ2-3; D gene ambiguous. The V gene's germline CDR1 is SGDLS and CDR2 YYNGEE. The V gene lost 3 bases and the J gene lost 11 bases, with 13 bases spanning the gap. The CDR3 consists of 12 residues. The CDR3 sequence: CASSAGERRQYF. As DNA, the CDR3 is TGTGCCAGCAGCGCAGGAGAGAGGAGGCAGTATTTT.

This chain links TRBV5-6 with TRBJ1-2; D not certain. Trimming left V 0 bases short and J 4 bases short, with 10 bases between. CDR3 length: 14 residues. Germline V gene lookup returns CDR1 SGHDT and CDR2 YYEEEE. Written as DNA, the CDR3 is TGTGCCAGCAGCTTGGAAGTGGTCGGCTATGGCTACACCTTC. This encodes CASSLEVVGYGYTF.

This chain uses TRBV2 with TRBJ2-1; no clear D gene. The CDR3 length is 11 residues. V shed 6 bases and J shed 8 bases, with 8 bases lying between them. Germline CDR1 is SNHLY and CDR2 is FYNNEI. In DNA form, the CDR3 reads TGTGCCAGCAGGGGCGGCGATGAGCAGTTCTTC. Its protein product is CASRGGDEQFF.

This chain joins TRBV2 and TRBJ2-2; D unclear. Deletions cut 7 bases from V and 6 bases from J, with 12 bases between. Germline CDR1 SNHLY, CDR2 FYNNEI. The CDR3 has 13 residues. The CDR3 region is CASNLLWAGELFF. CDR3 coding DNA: TGTGCCAGCAATCTTCTGTGGGCCGGGGAGCTGTTTTTT.

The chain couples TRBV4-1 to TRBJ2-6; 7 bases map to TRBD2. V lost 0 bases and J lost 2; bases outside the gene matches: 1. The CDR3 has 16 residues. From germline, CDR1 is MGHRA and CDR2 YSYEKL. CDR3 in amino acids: CASSQEGRAGANVLTF. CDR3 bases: TGCGCCAGCAGCCAAGAGGGGAGGGCTGGGGCCAACGTCCTGACTTTC.

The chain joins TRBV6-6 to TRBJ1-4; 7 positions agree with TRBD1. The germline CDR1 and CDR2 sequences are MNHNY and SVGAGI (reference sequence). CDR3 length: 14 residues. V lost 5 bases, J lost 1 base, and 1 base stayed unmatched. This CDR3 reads CASSQGGTNEKLFF. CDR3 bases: TGTGCCAGCAGTCAGGGGGGAACTAATGAAAAACTGTTTTTT.

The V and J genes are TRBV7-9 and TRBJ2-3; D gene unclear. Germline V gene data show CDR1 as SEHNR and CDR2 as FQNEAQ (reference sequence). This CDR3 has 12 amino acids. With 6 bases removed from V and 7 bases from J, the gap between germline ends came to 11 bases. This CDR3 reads CASSPLHNTQYF. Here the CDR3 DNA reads TGTGCCAGCAGTCCACTCCATAATACGCAGTATTTT.

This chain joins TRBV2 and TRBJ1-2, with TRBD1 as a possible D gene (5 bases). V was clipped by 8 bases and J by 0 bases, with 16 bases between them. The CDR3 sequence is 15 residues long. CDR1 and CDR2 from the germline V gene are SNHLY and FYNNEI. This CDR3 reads CASLGVRSTNYGYTF. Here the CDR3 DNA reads TGTGCCAGCTTGGGGGTTCGCTCCACTAACTATGGCTACACCTTC.

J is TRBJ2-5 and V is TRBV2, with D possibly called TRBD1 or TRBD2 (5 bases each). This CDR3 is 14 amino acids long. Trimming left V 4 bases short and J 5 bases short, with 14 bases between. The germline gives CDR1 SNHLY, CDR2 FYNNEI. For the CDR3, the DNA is TGTGCCAGCAGTGGGGCGTCTTGGGGGGAGACCCAGTACTTC. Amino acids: CASSGASWGETQYF.

The CDR3 nucleotides read TGCGCCAGCAGCTTGGGGGTCATAGCGGGATTCTACAATGAGCAGTTCTTC. It yields the protein CASSLGVIAGFYNEQFF. This chain joins TRBV5-1 and TRBJ2-1; TRBD2 matches at 8 bases. Germline V gene sequence: CDR1 SGHRS, CDR2 YFSETQ. The CDR3 length is 17 residues. The J segment lost 3 bases and the V segment lost 0 bases, leaving 8 bases of the junction unmatched. Based on the CDR3 plus reference TRBV5-1 and TRBJ2-1, the full variable domain is KAGVTQTPRYLIKTRGQQVTLSCSPISGHRSVSWYQQTPGQGLQFLFEYFSETQRNKGNFPGRFSGRQFSNSRSEMNVSTLELGDSALYLCASSLGVIAGFYNEQFFGPGTRLTVL.

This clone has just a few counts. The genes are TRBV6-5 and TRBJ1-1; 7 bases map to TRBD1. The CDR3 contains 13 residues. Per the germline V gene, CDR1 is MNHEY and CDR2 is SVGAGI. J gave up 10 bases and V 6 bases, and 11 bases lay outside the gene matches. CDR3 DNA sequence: TGTGCCAGCAGAGATACAGGGGCCGCGTCAGCTTTCTTT. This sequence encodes CASRDTGAASAFF.

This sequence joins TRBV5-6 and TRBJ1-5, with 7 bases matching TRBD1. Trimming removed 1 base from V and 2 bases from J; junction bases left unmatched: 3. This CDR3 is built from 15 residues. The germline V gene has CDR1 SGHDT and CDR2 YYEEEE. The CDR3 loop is CASSLWDRGNQPQHF. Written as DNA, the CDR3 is TGTGCCAGCAGCTTGTGGGACAGAGGCAATCAGCCCCAGCATTTT.

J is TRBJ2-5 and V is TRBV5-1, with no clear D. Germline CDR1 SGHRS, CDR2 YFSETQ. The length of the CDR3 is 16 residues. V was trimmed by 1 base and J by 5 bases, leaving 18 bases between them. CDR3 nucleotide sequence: TGCGCCAGCAGCTTGATGACGTTCGGTGGGCGCGAGACCCAGTACTTC. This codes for CASSLMTFGGRETQYF.

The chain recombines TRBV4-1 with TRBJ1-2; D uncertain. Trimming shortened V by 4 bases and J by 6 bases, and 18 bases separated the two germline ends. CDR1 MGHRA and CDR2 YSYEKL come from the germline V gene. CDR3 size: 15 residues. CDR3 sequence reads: CASSLQGYSSDGYTF. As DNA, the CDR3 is TGCGCCAGCAGCCTCCAAGGGTACAGCTCTGATGGCTACACCTTC.

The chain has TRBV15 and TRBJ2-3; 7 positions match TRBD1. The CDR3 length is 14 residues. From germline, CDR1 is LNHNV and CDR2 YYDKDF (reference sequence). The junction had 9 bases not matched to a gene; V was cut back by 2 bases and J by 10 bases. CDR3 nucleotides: TGTGCCACCAGCAGAAGGTCGACAGGGAATGCGCAGTATTTT. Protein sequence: CATSRRSTGNAQYF.

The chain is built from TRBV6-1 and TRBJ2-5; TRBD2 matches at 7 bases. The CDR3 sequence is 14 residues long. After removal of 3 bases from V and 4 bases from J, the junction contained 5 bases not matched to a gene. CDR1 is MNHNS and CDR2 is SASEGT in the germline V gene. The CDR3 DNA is TGTGCCAGCAGTGAGGGCGGGAGTAGAGAGACCCAGTACTTC. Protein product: CASSEGGSRETQYF.

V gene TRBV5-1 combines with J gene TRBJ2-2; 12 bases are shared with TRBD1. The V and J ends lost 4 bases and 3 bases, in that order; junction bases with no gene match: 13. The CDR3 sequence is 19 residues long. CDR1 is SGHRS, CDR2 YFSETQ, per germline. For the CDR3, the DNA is TGCGCCAGCAGCCTCCAAAAGACCTGGGACAGGGGGCACACCGGGGAGCTGTTTTTT. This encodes CASSLQKTWDRGHTGELFF.

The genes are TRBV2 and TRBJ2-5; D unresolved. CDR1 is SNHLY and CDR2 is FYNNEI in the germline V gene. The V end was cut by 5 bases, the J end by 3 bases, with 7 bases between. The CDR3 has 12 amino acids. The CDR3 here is CASSQDKETQYF. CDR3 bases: TGTGCCAGCAGTCAAGATAAAGAGACCCAGTACTTC.

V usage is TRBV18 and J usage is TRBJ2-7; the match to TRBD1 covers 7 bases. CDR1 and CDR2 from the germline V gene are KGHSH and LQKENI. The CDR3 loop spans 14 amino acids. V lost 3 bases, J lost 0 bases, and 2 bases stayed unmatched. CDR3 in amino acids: CASSPGQRSYEQYF. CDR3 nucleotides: TGTGCCAGCTCACCGGGACAGCGCTCCTACGAGCAGTACTTC.

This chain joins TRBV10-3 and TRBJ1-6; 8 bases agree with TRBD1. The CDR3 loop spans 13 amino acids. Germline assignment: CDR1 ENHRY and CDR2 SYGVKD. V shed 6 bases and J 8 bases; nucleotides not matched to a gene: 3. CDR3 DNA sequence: TGTGCCATCAGGGACAGGGAGGATTCACCCCTCCACTTT. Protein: CAIRDREDSPLHF.

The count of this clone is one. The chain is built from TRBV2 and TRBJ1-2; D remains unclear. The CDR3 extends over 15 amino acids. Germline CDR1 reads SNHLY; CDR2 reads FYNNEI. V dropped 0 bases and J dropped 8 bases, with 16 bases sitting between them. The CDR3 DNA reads TGTGCCAGCAGTGAAGCGCAGGCGGTGTCCCCAGGCTACACCTTC. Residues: CASSEAQAVSPGYTF.

The CDR3 region has the DNA TGTGCCAGCAGCCCTCAGGGCGGAGGCGGGGAGCTGTTTTTT. It codes for CASSPQGGGGELFF. V is TRBV6-4 and J is TRBJ2-2, with D perhaps matching TRBD1 or TRBD2 (5 bases each). V was trimmed by 6 bases and J by 7 bases, leaving 15 bases between them. CDR3 length: 14 amino acids. Germline CDR1 is MRHNA and CDR2 is SNTAGT.

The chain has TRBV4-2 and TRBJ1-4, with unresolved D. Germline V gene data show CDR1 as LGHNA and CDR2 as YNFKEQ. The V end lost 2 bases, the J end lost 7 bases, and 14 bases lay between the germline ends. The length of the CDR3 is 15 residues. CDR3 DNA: TGTGCCAGCAGCCAATCGGACGACCAACTTGAAAAACTGTTTTTT. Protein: CASSQSDDQLEKLFF.